This T cell receptor (beta chain) was captured by sequencing in a study of cytomegalovirus exposure and HLA in healthy donors. Study-level points and caveats: The authors later linked a missense DCLRE1C variant to TCR beta V- and J-gene trimming. Donors belonging to an Asian-associated ancestry cluster reportedly showed fewer N-insertions in productive TCRs than the roughly 670-donor mean, according to what a later analysis found.

CDR3 size: 18 residues. V was pared by 4 bases and J by 0 bases, with 12 bases of the junction left unmatched. Germline V gene sequence: CDR1 SGHRS, CDR2 YFSETQ. As concerns this clone: Its antigen is still unknown.

Donors consisted of healthy bone marrow donors. PCR involved 60 Vbeta and 13 Jbeta primers. Profiling relied on immunoSEQ multiplex PCR, and the TCRdb table lists in-frame clones only, not all of them. The sample lists more than 90,000 clones; approximately 70% were seen once. The rearrangement joins TRBV5-1 to TRBJ2-3, with 9 bases identical to TRBD1. The sequenced material came from PBMCs. The sequence was obtained from a young man in good health and CMV-seropositive. This CDR3 is CASSQTHGQGTSTDTQYF. The CDR3 DNA is TGCGCCAGCAGCCAGACCCACGGACAGGGGACCAGCACAGATACGCAGTATTTT. Combining the CDR3 with reference TRBV5-1 and TRBJ2-3 gives the whole variable domain KAGVTQTPRYLIKTRGQQVTLSCSPISGHRSVSWYQQTPGQGLQFLFEYFSETQRNKGNFPGRFSGRQFSNSRSEMNVSTLELGDSALYLCASSQTHGQGTSTDTQYFGPGTRLTVL.